At least ten counts were recorded for the clone carrying this T cell receptor beta chain. The target antigen is unknown. Data came from immunoSEQ multiplex PCR; TCRdb stores just in-frame clones and leaves some out. Recorded here are 30,000 to 40,000 clones, none singletons. Blood samples were heparinized, roughly 5 to 8 ml per donor. This record comes from a study of T cell clonality in common variable immunodeficiency. Findings and limits, study-wide: CVID subjects shared fewer TCRbeta clones than healthy controls did. Compared with healthy controls, CVID subjects showed increased TCRbeta clonality, mostly in about a third.

Input material: peripheral blood mononuclear cells. This sequence was found in a person aged 18 to 70 in good health.

The sequenced part of the CDR3 DNA is TGTGCCTGGGAGCCCGGGACAGGGGACTATGGC. This encodes CAWEPGTGDYG. The whole CDR3 sequence is CAWEPGTGDYGYTF. The chain links TRBV30 to TRBJ1-2; 10 bases fit TRBD1. The missing CDR3 end, 3 residues past where the read stops, is filled in from the germline J gene. This CDR3 has 14 amino acids. In germline, CDR1 is GTSNPN, CDR2 SVGIG (reference sequence). Unmatched junction bases numbered 6, after V lost 5 bases and J lost 3 bases.